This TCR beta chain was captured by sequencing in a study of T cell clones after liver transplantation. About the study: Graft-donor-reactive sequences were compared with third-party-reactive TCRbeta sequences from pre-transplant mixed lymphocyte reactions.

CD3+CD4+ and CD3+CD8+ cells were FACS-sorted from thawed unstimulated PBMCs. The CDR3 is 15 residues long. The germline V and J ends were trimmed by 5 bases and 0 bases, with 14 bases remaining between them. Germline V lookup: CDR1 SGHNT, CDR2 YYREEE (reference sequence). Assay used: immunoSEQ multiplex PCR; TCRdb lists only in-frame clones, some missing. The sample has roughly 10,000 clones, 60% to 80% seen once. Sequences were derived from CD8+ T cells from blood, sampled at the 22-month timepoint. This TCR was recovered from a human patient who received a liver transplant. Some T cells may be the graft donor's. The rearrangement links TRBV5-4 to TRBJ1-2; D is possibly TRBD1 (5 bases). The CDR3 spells CASRGTTQANYGYTF. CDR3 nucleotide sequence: TGTGCCAGCAGGGGGACCACCCAAGCTAACTATGGCTACACCTTC.